In this sample, the clone carrying this TCR beta chain turned up once. This specimen belongs to a study of blood T cell repertoires in COVID-19. Turning to the study itself: Acute and convalescent COVID-19 samples came from the United States, Italy and Spain.

Authors' data handling: Amplification with reference gene primers provided the estimates of nucleated cell counts. The assay was immunoSEQ multiplex PCR, and TCRdb's table has in-frame clones only and misses some. That table furnishes V, J and clone size, whereas the DNA furnished D and trimming. The sample carries approximately 90,000 clones, less than 85% recorded once. The receptor was isolated from a woman of 80 years or more with acute or convalescent COVID-19. The material sequenced was peripheral blood.

CDR3 in amino acids: CASSLEAGRGLEKLFF. CDR3 in DNA: TGCGCCAGCAGCTTGGAAGCGGGCAGGGGGCTTGAAAAACTGTTTTTT. The chain is built from TRBV5-1 and TRBJ1-4; 8 bases line up with TRBD1. From germline, CDR1 is SGHRS and CDR2 YFSETQ. The CDR3 spans 16 residues. Unmatched junction bases numbered 8, after V lost 0 bases and J lost 7 bases.